The source of this T cell receptor beta chain is a study of CD8+CD57+ T cells in acquired aplastic anemia. Profiling that covered TCR beta VDJ and CDR3 relied on genomic DNA as its template. TCRdb reanalysed the reads using MiXCR and keeps one entry per CDR3 protein. Here the sample spans about 240,000 distinct CDR3 sequences, 45% to 50% being singletons. The ends were cut back, 8 bases at V and 4 bases at J, with 15 bases in the middle. CDR1 is SNHLY and CDR2 is FYNNEI in the germline V gene. The CDR3 spans 14 residues. To note about this clonotype: Its antigen is not known.

Study observations and caveats: Comparison of patients with controls identified 25 to 35 shared CD8+ CDR3 sequences. Significance was not reached for CD8+ Simpson's diversity between patients and controls.

Those patients picked for sequencing had displayed CD8+CD57+ cell expansion on flow cytometry. Every one of the patients had aplastic anemia (severe, acquired). The chain has TRBV2 and TRBJ1-3; a weak D match, TRBD1 (6 bases). The receptor's source is a human donor with aplastic anemia. The sample consisted of sorted CD4+, CD8+, or CD8+CD57+ T cells (not recorded which) from PBMCs. The chain's CDR3 is CASGLQGMGNTIYF. In DNA, the CDR3 is TGTGCCAGCGGACTACAGGGTATGGGAAACACCATATATTTT.